This passage covers 32 T cell receptor beta chains from one sample sequenced in a study of CD8 T cells in Susac syndrome. After extraction with the RNeasy kit, roughly 0.5 to 1 ug of the RNA was reverse transcribed using random hexamers. TCRdb ran MiXCR on the immunoSEQ multiplex PCR reads and lists one entry per CDR3 protein. This table has approximately 140,000 distinct CDR3 sequences, roughly 95% appearing once. Specimen: CD4+ T cells from PBMCs. These receptors originate from a human donor with multiple sclerosis.

This chain uses TRBV12-3 or TRBV12-4 with TRBJ1-2; no clear D. V was trimmed by 0 bases and J by 0 bases, leaving 8 bases between them. The CDR3 runs to 15 residues. In DNA form, the CDR3 reads TGTGCCAGCAGTTTAGCCGGGATGCCTAACTATGGCTACACCTTC. Translation: CASSLAGMPNYGYTF.

V usage is TRBV3-1 and J usage is TRBJ2-7, with 8 bases lining up with TRBD2. Unmatched junction bases numbered 10, after V lost 0 bases and J lost 9 bases. The CDR3 extends over 15 amino acids. Germline V gene data show CDR1 as LGHDT and CDR2 as YNNKEL (reference sequence). DNA of the CDR3: TGTGCCAGCAGCCAAGACTTTAGCGGGGCCACCCGGCAGTACTTC. Its translation: CASSQDFSGATRQYF.

This rearrangement joins TRBV29-1 to TRBJ1-1; 8 bases match TRBD1. CDR1 and CDR2 (germline): SQVTM, ANQGSEA. The V and J ends lost 4 bases and 7 bases, in that order; junction bases with no gene match: 11. CDR3 length: 14 residues. The CDR3 loop reads CSVAGGAGFGEAFF. For the CDR3, the DNA is TGCAGCGTTGCAGGGGGCGCCGGGTTTGGTGAAGCTTTCTTT.

This clonotype was observed a few times. J is TRBJ1-5 and V is TRBV7-2; D is ambiguous. Trimming cost V 3 bases and J 2 bases, with 11 bases left between them. The CDR3 extends over 15 amino acids. From germline, CDR1 is SGHTA and CDR2 FQGNSA. The CDR3 DNA reads as TGTGCCAGCAGCTTGGACGGAGGAGGCAATCAGCCCCAGCATTTT. Translated, it gives CASSLDGGGNQPQHF.

On this clonotype: The junction departs from germline at one end; a sequencing error may be responsible. The chain recombines TRBV27 with TRBJ2-1; 11 bases map to TRBD2. CDR1 and CDR2 (germline): MNHEY, SMNVEV (reference sequence). CDR3 length equals 15 residues. CDR3 DNA sequence: TGTGCCAGCACTTTACTAGCGGGAGTATACAATGAGCAGTTCTTC. The encoded protein is CASTLLAGVYNEQFF.

CDR3 bases: TGCGCCAGCAGCCAAGTCGACAGGGGGCTGACTGAAGCTTTCTTT. Protein: CASSQVDRGLTEAFF. The J gene is TRBJ1-1, the V gene TRBV4-1; TRBD1 aligns across 10 bases. Germline V CDR1 and CDR2: MGHRA, YSYEKL. The CDR3 has 15 amino acids. J was trimmed by 5 bases and V by 1 base; bases with no gene match: 4.

This chain joins TRBV30 and TRBJ2-1; TRBD2 matches 14 bases. The CDR3 is 14 residues long. Germline V CDR1 and CDR2: GTSNPN, SVGIG (reference sequence). V shed 4 bases, J shed 10 bases, and the junction held 6 bases outside the gene matches. The chain's CDR3 is CAWKPGLAGAEQFF. CDR3 DNA sequence: TGTGCCTGGAAACCGGGACTAGCGGGGGCCGAGCAGTTCTTC.

This rearrangement joins TRBV18 to TRBJ2-2; possibly TRBD2 for D (5 bases). The CDR3 is 18 amino acids. V lost 6 bases and J 2 bases, leaving 22 bases between the germline ends. Germline values: CDR1 KGHSH, CDR2 LQKENI. The CDR3 reads CASSVRGQEGGNTGELFF. The CDR3 DNA sequence: TGTGCCAGCTCCGTGAGAGGGCAGGAAGGAGGCAACACCGGGGAGCTGTTTTTT.

As DNA, the CDR3 is TGTGCCAGCACCGGACCCACAGATACGCAGTATTTT. Its translation is CASTGPTDTQYF. This chain uses TRBV12-3 or TRBV12-4 with TRBJ2-3; no clear D gene. This CDR3 spans 12 amino acids. Trimming removed 7 bases from V and 2 bases from J, with 7 bases in between.

CDR3 nucleotides: TGTGCCAGCAGCTTAAACCCCGACGGACGCTCCTACGAGCAGTACTTC. As protein: CASSLNPDGRSYEQYF. The chain joins TRBV7-2 to TRBJ2-7; D call uncertain. V lost 2 bases, J lost 0 bases, and 14 bases lay in between. Germline V gene lookup returns CDR1 SGHTA and CDR2 FQGNSA. The CDR3 runs to 16 residues.

V and J are TRBV18 and TRBJ1-1, with D uncertain. The CDR3 contains 14 residues. With 4 bases removed from V and 1 base from J, the gap between germline ends came to 10 bases. Germline values: CDR1 KGHSH, CDR2 LQKENI. The CDR3 nucleotides are TGTGCCAGCTCACTTTTTCCACGGAACACTGAAGCTTTCTTT. It specifies CASSLFPRNTEAFF.

The V gene is TRBV5-6, the J gene TRBJ2-5; 7 bases fit TRBD1. The CDR3 length is 13 residues. Unmatched junction bases numbered 5, after V lost 4 bases and J lost 5 bases. Germline CDR1 is SGHDT and CDR2 is YYEEEE. DNA of the CDR3: TGTGCCAGCAGCGACAGGGTTCGTGAGACCCAGTACTTC. Residues: CASSDRVRETQYF.

In DNA, the CDR3 is TGTGCCAGCAGCCAAGAGCGCGGGCGTCAGTTCTTC. Protein: CASSQERGRQFF. The chain joins TRBV4-2 to TRBJ2-1; D possibly corresponds to TRBD2 (5 bases). The CDR3 spans 12 residues. Trimming stripped 0 bases from V and 13 bases from J, with 10 bases between. Germline V gene sequence: CDR1 LGHNA, CDR2 YNFKEQ.

This chain uses TRBV19 with TRBJ1-5, with 10 bases lining up with TRBD1. The CDR3 extends over 17 amino acids. Germline CDR1 is LNHDA and CDR2 is SQIVND (reference sequence). With 4 bases clipped from V and 7 bases from J, the junction kept 13 bases outside the gene matches. The CDR3 region has the DNA TGTGCCAGTAGTAGAAATACGGGACAGGGGAGTCGGCAGCCCCAGCATTTT. It codes for CASSRNTGQGSRQPQHF.

This clonotype was picked up one time. CDR3 sequence: CATGGTNDQETQYF. For the CDR3, the DNA is TGTGCCACCGGGGGGACAAACGATCAAGAGACCCAGTACTTC. The V gene is TRBV24-1, the J gene TRBJ2-5; D is perhaps TRBD1 or TRBD2 (6 bases each). Germline values: CDR1 KGHDR, CDR2 SFDVKD. V was cut by 9 bases and J by 2 bases, with 15 bases left in between. The CDR3 is 14 amino acids.

The chain links TRBV20-1 to TRBJ2-7; TRBD1 matches at 10 bases. The germline V gene has CDR1 DFQATT and CDR2 SNEGSKA (reference sequence). J was trimmed by 4 bases and V by 3 bases; bases with no gene match: 6. The CDR3 loop spans 14 amino acids. Here the CDR3 DNA reads TGCAGTGCTAGCAAGGGACAGGGGATGTACGAGCAGTACTTC. Translation: CSASKGQGMYEQYF.

The chain uses TRBV5-4 and TRBJ2-3; TRBD2 matches 11 bases. There are 17 residues in the CDR3. Germline trimming cut 4 bases from V and 0 bases from J; bases unmatched to any gene: 7. The germline V gene encodes CDR1 SGHNT and CDR2 YYREEE (reference sequence). CDR3 region: CASSRASGRPSTDTQYF. The CDR3 DNA sequence: TGTGCCAGCAGCAGGGCTAGCGGGAGGCCGAGCACAGATACGCAGTATTTT.

The rearrangement joins TRBV7-9 to TRBJ1-1; TRBD1 matches 8 bases. V lost 5 bases, J lost 4 bases, and 9 bases stayed unmatched. Germline values: CDR1 SEHNR, CDR2 FQNEAQ (reference sequence). The CDR3 is made up of 15 amino acids. The CDR3 DNA sequence: TGTGCCAGCAGCAAGAGGACAGGGTCGACCACTGAAGCTTTCTTT. Its protein product is CASSKRTGSTTEAFF.

This clonotype was seen more than once but under ten times. The chain carries TRBV13 and TRBJ2-7; TRBD2 matches at 11 bases. The CDR3 is made up of 17 amino acids. The V gene's germline CDR1 is PRHDT and CDR2 FYEKMQ (reference sequence). J was trimmed by 2 bases and V by 4 bases; bases with no gene match: 10. The CDR3 here is CASSWRVSSGRAYEQYF. The DNA of the CDR3 is TGTGCCAGCAGCTGGCGAGTAAGTAGCGGGAGGGCCTACGAGCAGTACTTC.

The V and J genes are TRBV12-3 or TRBV12-4 and TRBJ2-5; no clear D. V lost 6 bases, J lost 4 bases, and 12 bases lay in between. The CDR3 consists of 13 residues. CDR3 sequence: CASRYGGRETQYF. The CDR3 nucleotides are TGTGCCAGCAGGTACGGCGGAAGAGAGACCCAGTACTTC.

The V call is TRBV13, the J call TRBJ2-7; no definite D call. Germline V CDR1 and CDR2: PRHDT, FYEKMQ (reference sequence). The CDR3 contains 15 residues. V gave up 5 bases and J gave up 6 bases, with 20 bases separating them. The CDR3 region has the DNA TGTGCCAGCAGCCCCCCCCTCTGGGGAACATCCGAGCAGTACTTC. Protein sequence: CASSPPLWGTSEQYF.

The rearrangement uses TRBV24-1 and TRBJ2-1, with TRBD1 matching over 9 bases. The CDR3 length is 15 residues. The V segment lost 7 bases and the J segment 2 bases; nucleotides outside the gene matches: 5. The germline V gene encodes CDR1 KGHDR and CDR2 SFDVKD. The CDR3 region has the DNA TGTGCCACCAGCCGGACAGGGGTTGCCTACAATGAGCAGTTCTTC. As protein: CATSRTGVAYNEQFF.

The chain recombines TRBV7-6 with TRBJ2-1, with TRBD1 matching 11 bases. The V gene's germline CDR1 is SGHVS and CDR2 FNYEAQ. Trimming at V came to 5 bases and at J to 9 bases, leaving 6 bases not matched to a gene. The CDR3 covers 14 residues. The CDR3 region has the DNA TGTGCCAGCAGCCGCGGACAGGGGGCAACTGAGCAGTTCTTC. Protein sequence: CASSRGQGATEQFF.

In this sample, this clonotype turned up once. The V and J genes are TRBV2 and TRBJ2-7; TRBD1 aligns across 10 bases. From germline, CDR1 is SNHLY and CDR2 FYNNEI. The CDR3 consists of 14 residues. With 6 bases clipped from V and 3 bases from J, the junction kept 5 bases outside the gene matches. The CDR3 region has the DNA TGTGCCAGCAGCGGGACAGGGGACCGCTACGAGCAGTACTTC. This translates into CASSGTGDRYEQYF.

The rearrangement joins TRBV27 to TRBJ1-1; D is undetermined. The CDR3 has 14 amino acids. CDR1 and CDR2 (germline): MNHEY, SMNVEV (reference sequence). The V and J ends lost 6 bases and 0 bases respectively, with 11 bases between them. CDR3 DNA sequence: TGTGCCAGCAGATATCGGGAGCTGAACACTGAAGCTTTCTTT. Its protein is CASRYRELNTEAFF.

The rearrangement links TRBV12-3 or TRBV12-4 to TRBJ2-7; no clear D. V gave up 2 bases and J gave up 5 bases, with 10 bases separating them. The CDR3 loop spans 13 amino acids. The CDR3 bases are TGTGCCAGCAGTTTAAACGGACGTAACGAGCAGTACTTC. Translated, it gives CASSLNGRNEQYF.

This chain uses TRBV20-1 with TRBJ2-1; perhaps TRBD2 as D (5 bases). V was pared by 6 bases and J by 8 bases, with 14 bases between. This CDR3 is built from 12 residues. The germline CDR1 and CDR2 sequences are DFQATT and SNEGSKA (reference sequence). CDR3 in amino acids: CSASSDLDEQFF. CDR3 nucleotide sequence: TGCAGTGCGAGTTCGGACTTGGATGAGCAGTTCTTC.

The chain employs TRBV7-2 and TRBJ2-1; no clear D. The germline V gene encodes CDR1 SGHTA and CDR2 FQGNSA. V dropped 3 bases and J dropped 8 bases, with 8 bases sitting between them. The CDR3 contains 12 residues. The chain's CDR3 is CASSFNRDEQFF. CDR3 in DNA: TGTGCCAGCAGCTTTAATAGGGATGAGCAGTTCTTC.

This chain links TRBV6-2 or TRBV6-3 with TRBJ2-7, with 13 bases fitting TRBD2. Germline-derived CDR1 and CDR2 are MNHEY and SVGEGT. After removal of 5 bases from V and 12 bases from J, the junction contained 4 bases not matched to a gene. The CDR3 length is 12 residues. In DNA form, the CDR3 reads TGTGCCAGCAGTCTTGGACTAGCGGGAGTGTACTTC. This gives the protein CASSLGLAGVYF.

This clonotype was picked up one time. This rearrangement joins TRBV29-1 to TRBJ1-5, with 7 positions matching TRBD1. Germline CDR1 reads SQVTM; CDR2 reads ANQGSEA. The CDR3 runs 14 residues. V shed 4 bases and J 2 bases; nucleotides not matched to a gene: 5. CDR3 in DNA: TGCAGCGTTGGGGCAGGGGGAGGCAATCAGCCCCAGCATTTT. It yields the protein CSVGAGGGNQPQHF. Based on the CDR3 plus reference TRBV29-1 and TRBJ1-5, the full variable domain is SAVISQKPSRDICQRGTSLTIQCQVDSQVTMMFWYRQQPGQSLTLIATANQGSEATYESGFVIDKFPISRPNLTFSTLTVSNMSPEDSSIYLCSVGAGGGNQPQHFGDGTRLSIL.

The gene calls are TRBV9 and TRBJ1-5, with TRBD1 matching over 8 bases. With 4 bases clipped from V and 7 bases from J, the junction kept 10 bases outside the gene matches. Germline CDR1 is SGDLS and CDR2 is YYNGEE. CDR3 size: 15 residues. CDR3 sequence reads: CASSTTGEIGQPQHF. The DNA for the CDR3 is TGTGCCAGCAGCACGACAGGGGAGATTGGACAGCCCCAGCATTTT.

This chain links TRBV28 with TRBJ1-5; D perhaps matches TRBD1 (6 bases). V lost 3 bases and J lost 9, with 15 bases in between. CDR3 length equals 14 residues. Germline CDR1 is MDHEN and CDR2 is SYDVKM. Written as DNA, the CDR3 is TGTGCCAGCAGTTTCGGGGGGGACACAGGGCCCCAGCATTTT. It yields the protein CASSFGGDTGPQHF.